Each of the 9 T cell receptor beta chains below was sequenced from the same sample in a study of CXCR3-negative and CXCR3-positive naive CD8 T cells. UMI-labeled 5' RACE yielded the TRB cDNA libraries. Each CDR3 protein gets one entry in TCRdb, which reprocessed the 5' RACE reads and gives no DNA. This listing includes 150,000 or so distinct CDR3 sequences. Sequencing input: naive CXCR3- CD8+ T cells from blood. Noted subset: CD45RO-CCR7+CD27+CD95- naive CD8+ T cells lacking CXCR3 (TNR3-). The receptors here all came from a human donor in good health. Some clones in this sample may be carry-over from other donors' samples.

The chain combines TRBV6-2 or TRBV6-3 with TRBJ2-5; lacking DNA, the TRBD1 call made by TCRdb goes unchecked. Per germline, CDR1 MNHEY and CDR2 SVGEGT. The CDR3 runs to 13 residues. The chain's CDR3 is CASSYPPEETQYF.

This chain uses TRBV7-9 with TRBJ2-1; checking the TCRdb D call of TRBD1 is not possible without DNA. From germline, CDR1 is SEHNR and CDR2 FQNEAQ (reference sequence). The CDR3 covers 17 residues. CDR3 protein: CASSSPPGLLLYNEQFF.

The chain links TRBV6-5 to TRBJ2-5. The germline V gene encodes CDR1 MNHEY and CDR2 SVGAGI. CDR3 length: 13 residues. The CDR3 sequence: CASSYSVWETQYF.

The CDR3 here is CASSQDYTETTDTQYF. V gene TRBV4-1 combines with J gene TRBJ2-3. This CDR3 has 16 residues. CDR1 and CDR2 (germline): MGHRA, YSYEKL.

This rearrangement joins TRBV6-5 to TRBJ2-1; there is no DNA to check the TCRdb D call of TRBD1. The CDR3 covers 15 residues. CDR1 is MNHEY, CDR2 SVGAGI, per germline. This chain's CDR3 is CASTQDRVFSNEQFF.

This chain links TRBV5-1 with TRBJ2-5; the TRBD2 assignment by TCRdb is unverifiable without DNA. The V gene's germline CDR1 is SGHRS and CDR2 YFSETQ. The CDR3 contains 17 residues. This chain's CDR3 is CASSLGLAGVGQETQYF.

The chain employs TRBV9 and TRBJ2-1. The CDR3 extends over 16 amino acids. CDR1 is SGDLS, CDR2 YYNGEE, per germline. CDR3 amino acids: CASSPWLEFSLDEQFF. The complete variable domain, with remaining parts taken from reference TRBV9 and TRBJ2-1, reads DSGVTQTPKHLITATGQRVTLRCSPRSGDLSVYWYQQSLDQGLQFLIQYYNGEERAKGNILERFSAQQFPDLHSELNLSSLELGDSALYFCASSPWLEFSLDEQFFGPGTRLTVL.

The chain combines TRBV7-6 with TRBJ2-5; no DNA is available, so the TRBD2 call from TCRdb remains unchecked. The CDR3 runs 16 residues. Germline CDR1 is SGHVS and CDR2 is FNYEAQ. The CDR3 loop is CASSLSRLAEQETQYF. The whole variable domain, remainder taken from reference TRBV7-6 and TRBJ2-5, is GAGVSQSPRYKVTKRGQDVALRCDPISGHVSLYWYRQALGQGPEFLTYFNYEAQQDKSGLPNDRFSAERPEGSISTLTIQRTEQRDSAMYRCASSLSRLAEQETQYFGPGTRLLVL.

This chain uses TRBV29-1 with TRBJ1-2. CDR1 is SQVTM and CDR2 is ANQGSEA in the germline V gene. The CDR3 runs 11 residues. CDR3 protein: CSVAASYGYTF.